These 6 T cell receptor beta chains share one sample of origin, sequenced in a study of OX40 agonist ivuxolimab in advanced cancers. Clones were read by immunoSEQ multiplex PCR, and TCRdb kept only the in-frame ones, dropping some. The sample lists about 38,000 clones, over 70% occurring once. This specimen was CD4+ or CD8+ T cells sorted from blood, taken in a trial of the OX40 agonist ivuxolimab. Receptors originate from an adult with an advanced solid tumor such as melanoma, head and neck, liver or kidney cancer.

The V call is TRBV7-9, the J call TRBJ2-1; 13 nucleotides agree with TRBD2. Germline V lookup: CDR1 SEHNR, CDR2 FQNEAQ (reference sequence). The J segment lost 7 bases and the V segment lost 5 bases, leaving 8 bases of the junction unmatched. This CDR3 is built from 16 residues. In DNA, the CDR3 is TGTGCCAGCAGCCCGCTCGGGGGACTAGCGGGGAATGAGCAGTTCTTC. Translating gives CASSPLGGLAGNEQFF.

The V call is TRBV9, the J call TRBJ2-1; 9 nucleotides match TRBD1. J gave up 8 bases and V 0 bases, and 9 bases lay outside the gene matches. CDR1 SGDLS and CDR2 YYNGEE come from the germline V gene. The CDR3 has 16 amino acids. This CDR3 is CASSVAGGQGTDEQFF. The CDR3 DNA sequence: TGTGCCAGCAGCGTAGCTGGGGGACAGGGTACCGATGAGCAGTTCTTC.

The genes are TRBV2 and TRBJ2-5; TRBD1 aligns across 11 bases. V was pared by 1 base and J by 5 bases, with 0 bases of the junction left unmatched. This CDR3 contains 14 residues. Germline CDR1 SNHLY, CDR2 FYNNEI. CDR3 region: CASSEGTGGETQYF. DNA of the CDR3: TGTGCCAGCAGTGAAGGGACAGGGGGCGAGACCCAGTACTTC.

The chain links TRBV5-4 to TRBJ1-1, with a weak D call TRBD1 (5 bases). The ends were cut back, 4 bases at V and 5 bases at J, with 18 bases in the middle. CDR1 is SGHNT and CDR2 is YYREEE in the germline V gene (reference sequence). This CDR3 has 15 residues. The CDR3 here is CASSPLAVGGTEAFF. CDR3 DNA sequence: TGTGCCAGCAGCCCGTTAGCTGTCGGGGGAACTGAAGCTTTCTTT. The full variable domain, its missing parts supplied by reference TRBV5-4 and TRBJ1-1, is ETGVTQSPTHLIKTRGQQVTLRCSSQSGHNTVSWYQQALGQGPQFIFQYYREEENGRGNFPPRFSGLQFPNYSSELNVNALELDDSALYLCASSPLAVGGTEAFFGQGTRLTVV.

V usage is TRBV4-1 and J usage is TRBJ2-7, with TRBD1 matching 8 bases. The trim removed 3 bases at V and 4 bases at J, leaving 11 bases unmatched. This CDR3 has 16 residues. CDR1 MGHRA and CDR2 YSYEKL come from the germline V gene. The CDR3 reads CASSQARWTGTYEQYF. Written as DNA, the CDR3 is TGCGCCAGCAGCCAGGCCCGCTGGACAGGGACTTACGAGCAGTACTTC.

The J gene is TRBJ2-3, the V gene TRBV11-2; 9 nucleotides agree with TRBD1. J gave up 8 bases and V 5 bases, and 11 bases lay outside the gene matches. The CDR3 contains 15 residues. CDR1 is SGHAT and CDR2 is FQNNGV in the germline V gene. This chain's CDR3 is CASSEPGQGLGTQYF. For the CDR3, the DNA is TGTGCCAGCAGCGAACCGGGACAGGGATTGGGTACGCAGTATTTT. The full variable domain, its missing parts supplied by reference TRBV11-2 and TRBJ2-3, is EAGVAQSPRYKIIEKRQSVAFWCNPISGHATLYWYQQILGQGPKLLIQFQNNGVVDDSQLPKDRFSAERLKGVDSTLKIQPAKLEDSAVYLCASSEPGQGLGTQYFGPGTRLTVL.